This paragraph reports one T cell receptor (beta chain). Its antigen is unidentified. The data stem from a study of T cells in localized non-small cell lung cancer. Study-level results: Increased T cell density in blood showed an association with longer overall survival. Among the top 100 tumor clones, a median approximately 60 appeared in adjacent lung. Tumor trailed uninvolved adjacent lung in T cell clonality, which peaked there. Multi-region tumor sequencing was not done, so intratumor heterogeneity could not be excluded.

Method: immunoSEQ multiplex PCR; TCRdb's copy keeps in-frame clones and lacks some. The data contain 20,000 to 25,000 clones, approximately 87% of them singletons. This clonotype originated in a woman aged 35 to 70 with stage II squamous cell lung carcinoma. The source was PBMCs, collected before any cancer treatment.

CDR3 in amino acids: CAISSREPNTEAFF. CDR3 bases: TGTGCCATCAGTAGTAGGGAGCCGAACACTGAAGCTTTCTTT. The chain couples TRBV10-3 to TRBJ1-1; D is uncertain. Germline V lookup: CDR1 ENHRY, CDR2 SYGVKD. Trimming took 5 bases from V and 1 from J, leaving 11 bases between them. There are 14 residues in the CDR3.